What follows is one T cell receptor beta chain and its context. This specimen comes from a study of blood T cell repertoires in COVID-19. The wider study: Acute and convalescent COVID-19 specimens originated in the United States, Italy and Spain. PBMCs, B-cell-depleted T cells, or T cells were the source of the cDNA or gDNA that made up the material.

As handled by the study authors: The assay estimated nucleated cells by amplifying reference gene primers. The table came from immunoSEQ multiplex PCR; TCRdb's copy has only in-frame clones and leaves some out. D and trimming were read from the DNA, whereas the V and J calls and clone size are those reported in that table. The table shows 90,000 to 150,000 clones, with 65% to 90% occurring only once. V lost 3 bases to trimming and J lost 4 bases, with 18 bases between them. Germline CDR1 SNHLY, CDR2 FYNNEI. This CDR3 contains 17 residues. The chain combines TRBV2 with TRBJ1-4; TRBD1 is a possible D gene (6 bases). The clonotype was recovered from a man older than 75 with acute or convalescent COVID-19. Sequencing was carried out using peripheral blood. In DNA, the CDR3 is TGTGCCAGCAGTGAGCCGAAACCCACAGGGTATAATGAAAAACTGTTTTTT. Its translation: CASSEPKPTGYNEKLFF.